A selection of T cell receptor beta chains follows, all from one sample in a study of T cells in Graves' hyperthyroidism and ophthalmopathy. TCRdb itself ran the multiplex PCR reads through MiXCR, one entry per CDR3 protein. The table shows approximately 600,000 distinct CDR3 sequences, with about 14% occurring only once. The sample comprised blood. These receptors came from a young woman with Graves' ophthalmopathy. The CDR3 runs from the conserved cysteine through the conserved F or W. The D gene is left open where the match is weak. Size tells how often a clone was seen (once, few, many) or the class of an expanded clone, and some rows leave it out.

len: 15; d_gene: TRBD2; j_gene: TRBJ2-7; v_gene: TRBV7-9; abundance: many; CDR3aa: CASSSGTSGRMEQYF; CDR3nt: TGTGCCAGCAGCTCGGGGACTAGCGGGAGAATGGAGCAGTACTTC
len: 15; d_gene: NA; j_gene: TRBJ2-6; v_gene: TRBV7-2; abundance: many; CDR3aa: CASSSPGTGANVLTF; CDR3nt: TGTGCCAGCAGCTCGCCAGGGACTGGGGCCAACGTCCTGACTTTC
len: 13; d_gene: NA; j_gene: TRBJ1-5; v_gene: TRBV6-1; abundance: many; CDR3aa: CASSEEEVQPQHF; CDR3nt: TGTGCCAGCAGTGAAGAAGAAGTTCAGCCCCAGCATTTT
len: 12; d_gene: TRBD2; j_gene: TRBJ2-3; v_gene: TRBV30; abundance: many; CDR3aa: CACSGSTDTQYF; CDR3nt: TGTGCCTGCAGCGGGAGTACAGATACGCAGTATTTT
len: 17; d_gene: NA; j_gene: TRBJ2-7; v_gene: TRBV6-1; abundance: many; CDR3aa: CASSEAVRRAPTYEQYF; CDR3nt: TGTGCCAGCAGTGAAGCGGTACGCAGGGCCCCCACCTACGAGCAGTACTTC
len: 18; d_gene: TRBD1; j_gene: TRBJ1-4; v_gene: TRBV12-5; abundance: few; CDR3aa: CASGPFVPLTGGREKLFF; CDR3nt: TGTGCTAGTGGCCCCTTTGTCCCTTTGACAGGGGGCCGTGAAAAACTGTTTTTT
len: 14; d_gene: NA; j_gene: TRBJ1-5; v_gene: TRBV5-6; abundance: few; CDR3aa: CASNGRGANQPQHF; CDR3nt: TGTGCCAGCAACGGACGGGGGGCGAATCAGCCCCAGCATTTT
len: 16; d_gene: NA; j_gene: TRBJ1-3; v_gene: TRBV19; abundance: NA; CDR3aa: CASSTSSGHSGNTIYF; CDR3nt: TGTGCCAGTAGTACGTCGTCAGGGCACTCTGGAAACACCATATATTTT
len: 15; d_gene: NA; j_gene: TRBJ1-2; v_gene: TRBV2; abundance: many; CDR3aa: CASTSDPRTAYGYTF; CDR3nt: TGTGCCAGCACCTCGGACCCGCGGACCGCCTATGGCTACACCTTC
len: 14; d_gene: TRBD1; j_gene: TRBJ1-2; v_gene: TRBV4-1; abundance: few; CDR3aa: CASTGQETNYGYTF; CDR3nt: TGCGCCAGCACGGGACAGGAGACTAACTATGGCTACACCTTC
len: 17; d_gene: TRBD2; j_gene: TRBJ2-1; v_gene: TRBV30; abundance: few; CDR3aa: CAWSAQPGLAGRDEQFF; CDR3nt: TGTGCCTGGAGTGCCCAACCGGGACTAGCGGGAAGGGATGAGCAGTTCTTC
len: 17; d_gene: TRBD1; j_gene: TRBJ2-1; v_gene: TRBV30; abundance: NA; CDR3aa: CAWSVSFRDRVPNEQFF; CDR3nt: TGTGCCTGGAGTGTGTCTTTCCGGGACAGGGTCCCCAATGAGCAGTTCTTC
len: 14; d_gene: NA; j_gene: TRBJ2-3; v_gene: TRBV7-9; abundance: many; CDR3aa: CASFDSPSTDTQYF; CDR3nt: TGTGCCAGCTTCGACTCCCCTAGCACAGATACGCAGTATTTT
len: 15; d_gene: TRBD2; j_gene: TRBJ2-3; v_gene: TRBV5-1; abundance: many; CDR3aa: CASSEQAGGVDTQYF; CDR3nt: TGCGCCAGCAGCGAACAGGCGGGAGGTGTAGATACGCAGTATTTT
len: 13; d_gene: NA; j_gene: TRBJ1-1; v_gene: TRBV7-2; abundance: many; CDR3aa: CASSFRVNTEAFF; CDR3nt: TGTGCCAGCAGCTTCAGGGTGAACACTGAAGCTTTCTTT
len: 18; d_gene: TRBD1; j_gene: TRBJ1-3; v_gene: TRBV7-6; abundance: NA; CDR3aa: CASSLRDRVKISGNTIYF; CDR3nt: TGTGCCAGCAGCCTCCGGGACAGGGTAAAGATTTCCGGAAACACCATATATTTT
len: 16; d_gene: TRBD1; j_gene: TRBJ1-6; v_gene: TRBV2; abundance: many; CDR3aa: CASKGKGATYNSPLHF; CDR3nt: TGTGCCAGCAAAGGGAAGGGGGCAACTTATAATTCACCCCTCCACTTT
len: 14; d_gene: TRBD2; j_gene: TRBJ2-1; v_gene: TRBV5-6; abundance: NA; CDR3aa: CASSLLGRDGEQFF; CDR3nt: TGTGCCAGCAGCTTGCTAGGGAGGGATGGCGAGCAGTTCTTC
len: 15; d_gene: NA; j_gene: TRBJ2-1; v_gene: TRBV9; abundance: few; CDR3aa: CASSVARRTNNEQFF; CDR3nt: TGTGCCAGCAGCGTAGCTCGACGTACTAACAATGAGCAGTTCTTC
len: 13; d_gene: NA; j_gene: TRBJ1-1; v_gene: TRBV20-1; abundance: many; CDR3aa: CSARDEGGPEAFF; CDR3nt: TGCAGTGCTAGAGATGAGGGAGGGCCTGAAGCTTTCTTT
len: 12; d_gene: NA; j_gene: TRBJ1-1; v_gene: TRBV2; abundance: many; CDR3aa: CASSERGIEAFF; CDR3nt: TGTGCCAGCAGTGAGCGGGGGATTGAAGCTTTCTTT
len: 15; d_gene: NA; j_gene: TRBJ2-7; v_gene: TRBV7-9; abundance: many; CDR3aa: CASSWGTFRSYEQYF; CDR3nt: TGTGCCAGCAGCTGGGGGACATTCCGCTCCTACGAGCAGTACTTC
len: 15; d_gene: TRBD1; j_gene: TRBJ1-4; v_gene: TRBV15; abundance: few; CDR3aa: CATSRAGQGEEKLFF; CDR3nt: TGTGCCACCAGCAGAGCCGGACAGGGGGAGGAAAAACTGTTTTTT
len: 15; d_gene: TRBD1; j_gene: TRBJ2-1; v_gene: TRBV7-9; abundance: many; CDR3aa: CASSPQTGPHNEQFF; CDR3nt: TGTGCCAGCAGCCCTCAGACAGGGCCCCACAATGAGCAGTTCTTC
len: 14; d_gene: NA; j_gene: TRBJ2-1; v_gene: TRBV27; abundance: few; CDR3aa: CATVSSDTYNEQFF; CDR3nt: TGTGCCACCGTTTCTAGCGACACCTACAATGAGCAGTTCTTC
len: 14; d_gene: NA; j_gene: TRBJ2-2; v_gene: TRBV2; abundance: many; CDR3aa: CASKVGSGTGELFF; CDR3nt: TGTGCCAGCAAAGTGGGATCGGGAACCGGGGAGCTGTTTTTT
len: 14; d_gene: TRBD1; j_gene: TRBJ1-2; v_gene: TRBV7-9; abundance: many; CDR3aa: CASSGQGPNYGYTF; CDR3nt: TGTGCCAGCAGCGGACAGGGGCCCAACTATGGCTACACCTTC
len: 14; d_gene: TRBD1; j_gene: TRBJ1-2; v_gene: TRBV6-1; abundance: many; CDR3aa: CASSEASGGYGYTF; CDR3nt: TGTGCCAGCAGTGAAGCCTCAGGGGGCTATGGCTACACCTTC
len: 16; d_gene: TRBD1; j_gene: TRBJ2-5; v_gene: TRBV28; abundance: once; CDR3aa: CASSFGTGGSQETQYF; CDR3nt: TGTGCCAGCAGTTTCGGGACAGGGGGCTCCCAAGAGACCCAGTACTTC
len: 12; d_gene: NA; j_gene: TRBJ2-7; v_gene: TRBV12-3/TRBV12-4; abundance: many; CDR3aa: CASSSAAREQYF; CDR3nt: TGTGCCAGCAGTAGTGCCGCTCGGGAGCAGTACTTC
len: 15; d_gene: NA; j_gene: TRBJ2-1; v_gene: TRBV5-5; abundance: NA; CDR3aa: CASTLLGGGYNEQFF; CDR3nt: TGTGCCAGCACCCTGTTGGGGGGTGGTTACAATGAGCAGTTCTTC
len: 14; d_gene: NA; j_gene: TRBJ2-7; v_gene: TRBV30; abundance: many; CDR3aa: CAWRDTFQGSGQYF; CDR3nt: TGTGCCTGGAGAGATACCTTCCAGGGGTCCGGGCAGTACTTC
len: 14; d_gene: NA; j_gene: TRBJ1-5; v_gene: TRBV10-3; abundance: few; CDR3aa: CAISFDSSNQPQHF; CDR3nt: TGTGCCATCAGTTTTGACAGTAGCAATCAGCCCCAGCATTTT
len: 15; d_gene: NA; j_gene: TRBJ2-1; v_gene: TRBV27; abundance: many; CDR3aa: CASKSKPGAVNEQFF; CDR3nt: TGTGCCAGCAAGTCTAAGCCGGGAGCGGTCAATGAGCAGTTCTTC
len: 17; d_gene: TRBD2; j_gene: TRBJ2-2; v_gene: TRBV28; abundance: many; CDR3aa: CASSLSWERTSAGELFF; CDR3nt: TGTGCCAGCAGTTTATCTTGGGAGAGGACTAGCGCCGGGGAGCTGTTTTTT
len: 13; d_gene: TRBD1; j_gene: TRBJ1-2; v_gene: TRBV7-9; abundance: few; CDR3aa: CASSSGGGNGYTF; CDR3nt: TGTGCCAGCAGCTCAGGGGGCGGCAATGGCTACACCTTC
len: 15; d_gene: TRBD2; j_gene: TRBJ2-7; v_gene: TRBV3-1; abundance: many; CDR3aa: CASSPHLAGDHEQYF; CDR3nt: TGTGCCAGCAGCCCCCACCTTGCGGGAGATCACGAGCAGTACTTC
len: 15; d_gene: TRBD1; j_gene: TRBJ2-7; v_gene: TRBV6-2/TRBV6-3; abundance: many; CDR3aa: CASSTPDRGTYEQYF; CDR3nt: TGTGCCAGCAGCACTCCGGACAGGGGGACCTACGAGCAGTACTTC
len: 15; d_gene: TRBD1; j_gene: TRBJ1-1; v_gene: TRBV5-1; abundance: many; CDR3aa: CASSIDRGMNTEAFF; CDR3nt: TGCGCCAGCAGCATAGACAGGGGCATGAACACTGAAGCTTTCTTT
len: 15; d_gene: NA; j_gene: TRBJ2-7; v_gene: TRBV6-5; abundance: many; CDR3aa: CASSYSSGPTYEQYF; CDR3nt: TGTGCCAGCAGTTACTCAAGCGGGCCAACCTACGAGCAGTACTTC
len: 17; d_gene: TRBD2; j_gene: TRBJ2-5; v_gene: TRBV20-1; abundance: few; CDR3aa: CSARETGTNGTFGTQYF; CDR3nt: TGCAGTGCTAGGGAAACCGGGACTAACGGGACCTTTGGGACCCAGTACTTC